This entry concerns a single TCR beta chain. Which antigen it targets is not known. No base quality information exists; no much larger clone differs at one position. Within the sample, other DNA sequences also encode this same CDR3. This specimen belongs to a study of shared clonotypes between healthy human individuals (dated by TCRdb to 2020 to 2022). Some background on the complete study: The cohort included three men and a couple of women between 18 and 49 years of age. Libraries were prepared and TCR repertoires were sequenced by different laboratories using diverse techniques, in order to increase sequencing depth and limit assay-specific biases. Blood TCR repertoires of a handful of healthy adults were deeply sequenced to estimate repertoire size and the extent of clonotype sharing between individuals. Per donor, leukapheresis produced somewhere between about 0.8 and 9 billion PBMCs. Per donor, three plates each were used for CD4 naive and CD4 memory, two for CD8 naive, and one for CD8 memory.

Using the deep immunoSEQ assay, TCR CDR3 regions were amplified from genomic DNA by multiplex PCR. Extracted genomic DNA from each cell subset was spread evenly across all wells of several immunoSEQ 96-well plates, with each plate serving as a replicate. For sorted subsets, around 0.2 ug of genomic DNA, equivalent to around 29,000 T cell genomes, went into each replicate PCR. Purified libraries were quantified with a Qubit 3.0 fluorometer, sized on a Bioanalyzer 2100, and re-quantified with the KAPA Library Quantification kit. A separate single-read 150-cycle Illumina NextSeq 550 flow cell was used to sequence each immunoSEQ 96-well plate. The original methods were these. Because only junctional sequences without quality scores were contained in the immunoSEQ output, filtering matching that applied to full-length reads could not be performed. To assign V/J genes and CDR3, sequences were annotated using PyIR, a Python wrapper for IgBLAST v1.9, with IMGT germline references. Reads were removed for weak V/J assignments (E-value above 1e-6), missing CDR3, stop codons, out-of-frame junctions, or ambiguous translated residues. V3J clonotypes were defined by identical inferred V gene, J gene, and CDR3 amino acid sequence. Percentage overlap between repertoires was computed as shared unique clonotypes divided by the size of the smaller repertoire. Three approaches were used to assess repertoire richness: RTK rarefaction, the Chao1 estimator, and Recon v2.1 estimates of unobserved clonotypes. For all TCRbeta clonotypes obtained by the gDNA method from a handful of donors, generation probabilities were computed with OLGA. TCRdb's version of the immuneACCESS table is confined to in-frame rearrangements and falls short of the full clone set. An unresolved V gene accounts for under half of the shortfall where checked; the remainder is of unknown origin. That table furnishes V, J and clone size, whereas the DNA furnished D and trimming. In this sample the table shows roughly 1,800,000 clones, about 94% of which occur a single time. Of the sample, 0.95% to 1.5% falls within the top ten clones.

From a lookup of the germline V gene (reference sequence), CDR1 and CDR2 are GTSNPN and SVGIG. Inclusive of the bounding cysteine and phenylalanine, the CDR3 is 11 residues long. The sequence is cut down to CDR3 DNA, 33 bases in frame from base 1. Deletion took 4 bases off V and 4 bases off J, with a span of 8 bases between the germline ends. The study at large found these results: Estimated clonotype richness was generally larger for naive than for memory subsets. When several donors were compared, the shared fraction of clonotypes was 5% to 6.5% for naive CD4, 3.5% for naive CD8, 2.3% for memory CD4, and 0.35% to 0.4% for memory CD8. The genetic and exposure-history diversity represented was limited by the small number of donors. Even with the large sequencing depth, rarefaction of the sorted-subset datasets indicated that sequencing was incomplete. Sampling was restricted to blood, and TCR repertoires in tissue are likely to differ from TCR repertoires in blood. Compared with non-shared clonotypes, the clonotypes found in all four sorted-subset donors had higher generation probabilities. Pairwise subsampling indicated that sequencing depth was expected to affect the degree of clonotype sharing among donors.

CD8 naive samples consisted of CD45RO-negative cells that were positively selected for CCR7, yielding a CD45RA+CCR7+ population without TemRA cells. Healthy HIV-negative adults with no recently reported acute infections or vaccinations were included as donors. Every donor was a Caucasian adult living in Nashville, Tennessee, USA. Blood was obtained by leukapheresis, after which PBMCs were separated by Ficoll-Histopaque density gradient centrifugation and cryopreserved in liquid nitrogen vapor phase. Analytical flow cytometry was used to check the purity and quantity of each magnetically sorted T cell population. From each sorted fraction, genomic DNA was isolated and quantified by UV absorbance on a Nanodrop 2000c.

This sequence originates from a man in his late teens or twenties in good health. The receptor chain draws on TRBV30 and TRBJ2-7; the D assignment is uncertain and may be TRBD1 or TRBD2, with 6 bases supporting each. The specimen was naive CD8+ T cells sorted from blood. This specimen's cell subset or site label, per the study, means: CD45RA+CCR7+. The CDR3 sequence is CAWIGGYEQYF. The nucleotides read TGTGCCTGGATAGGGGGGTACGAGCAGTACTTC.